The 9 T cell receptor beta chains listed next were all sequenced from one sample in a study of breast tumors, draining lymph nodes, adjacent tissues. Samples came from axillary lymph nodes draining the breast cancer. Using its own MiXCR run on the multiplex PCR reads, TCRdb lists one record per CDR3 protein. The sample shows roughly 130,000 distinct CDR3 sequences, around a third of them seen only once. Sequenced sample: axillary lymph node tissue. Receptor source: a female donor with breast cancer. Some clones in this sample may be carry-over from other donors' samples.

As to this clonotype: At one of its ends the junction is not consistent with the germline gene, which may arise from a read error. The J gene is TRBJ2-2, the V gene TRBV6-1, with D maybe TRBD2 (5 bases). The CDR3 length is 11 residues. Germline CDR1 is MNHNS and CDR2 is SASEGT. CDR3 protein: CASTHTGEPFF. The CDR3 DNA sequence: TGTGCCAGCACCCACACCGGGGAGCCGTTTTTT.

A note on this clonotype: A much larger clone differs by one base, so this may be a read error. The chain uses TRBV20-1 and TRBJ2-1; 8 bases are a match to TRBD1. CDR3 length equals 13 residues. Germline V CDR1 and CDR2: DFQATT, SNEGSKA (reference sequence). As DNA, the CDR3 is TGCAGTTTCGGACAGGGAATCCACAATGCGCAGTTCTTC. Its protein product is CSFGQGIHNAQFF.

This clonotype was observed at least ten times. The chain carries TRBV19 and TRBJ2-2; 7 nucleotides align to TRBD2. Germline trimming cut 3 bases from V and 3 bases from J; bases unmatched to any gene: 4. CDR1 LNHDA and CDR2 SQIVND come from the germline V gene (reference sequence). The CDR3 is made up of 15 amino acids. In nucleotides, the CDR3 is TGTGCCAGTAGTATTTGGCTAGCGGACACCGGGGAGCTGTTTTTT. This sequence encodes CASSIWLADTGELFF. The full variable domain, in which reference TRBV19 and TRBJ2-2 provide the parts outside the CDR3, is DGGITQSPKYLFRKEGQNVTLSCEQNLNHDAMYWYRQDPGQGLRLIYYSQIVNDFQKGDIAEGYSVSREKKESFPLTVTSAQKNPTAFYLCASSIWLADTGELFFGEGSRLTVL.

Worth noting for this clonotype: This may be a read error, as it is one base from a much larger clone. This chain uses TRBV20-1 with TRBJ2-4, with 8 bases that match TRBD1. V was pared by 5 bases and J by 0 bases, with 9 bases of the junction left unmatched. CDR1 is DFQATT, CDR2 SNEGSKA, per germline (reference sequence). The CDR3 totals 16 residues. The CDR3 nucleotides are TGCAGTGCTGGCGGACAGGGTTTGCTAGCCAAAAACATTCAGTACTTC. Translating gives CSAGGQGLLAKNIQYF.

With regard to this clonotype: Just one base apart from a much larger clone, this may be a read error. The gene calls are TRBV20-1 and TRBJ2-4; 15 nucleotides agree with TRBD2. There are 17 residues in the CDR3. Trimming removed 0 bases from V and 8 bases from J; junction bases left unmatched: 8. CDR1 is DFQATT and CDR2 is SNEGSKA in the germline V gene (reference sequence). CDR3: CSARDLGLAGGADIQYF. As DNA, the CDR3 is TGCAGTGCTAGAGATTTGGGACTAGCGGGGGGTGCGGACATTCAGTACTTC.

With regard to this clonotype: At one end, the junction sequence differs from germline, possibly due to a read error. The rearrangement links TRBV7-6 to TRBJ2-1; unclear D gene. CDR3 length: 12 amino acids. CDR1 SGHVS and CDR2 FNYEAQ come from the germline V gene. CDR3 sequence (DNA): TGTTCCAGCAGCTTTGTGGGTAGAGAGCAGTTCTTC. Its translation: CSSSFVGREQFF.

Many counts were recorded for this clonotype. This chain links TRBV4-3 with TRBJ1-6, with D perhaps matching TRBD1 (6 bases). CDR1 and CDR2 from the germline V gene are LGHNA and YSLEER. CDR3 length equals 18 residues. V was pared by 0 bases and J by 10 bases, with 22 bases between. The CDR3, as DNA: TGCGCCAGCAGCCAAGACCGGGACACGTACTCGGAGTCGTCACCCCTCCACTTT. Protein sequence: CASSQDRDTYSESSPLHF.

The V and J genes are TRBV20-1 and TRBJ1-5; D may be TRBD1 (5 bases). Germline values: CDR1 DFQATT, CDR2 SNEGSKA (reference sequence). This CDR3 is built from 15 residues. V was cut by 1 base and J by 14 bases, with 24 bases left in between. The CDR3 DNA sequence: TGCAGTGCTAGAGCGTGGGCAGGGAGGACCTACAATGAGCATTTT. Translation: CSARAWAGRTYNEHF.

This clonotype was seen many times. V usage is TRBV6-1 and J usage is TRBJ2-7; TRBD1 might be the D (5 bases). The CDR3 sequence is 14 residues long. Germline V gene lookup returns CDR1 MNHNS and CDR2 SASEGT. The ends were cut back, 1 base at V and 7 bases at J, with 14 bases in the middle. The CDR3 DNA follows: TGTGCCAGCAGTGAAGGGACCAGGTCAGGGGAGCAGTACGTC. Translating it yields CASSEGTRSGEQYV.